These T cell receptor beta chains were read from a single sample in a study of blood T cell repertoires in COVID-19. Assay: immunoSEQ multiplex PCR; the TCRdb copy retains only in-frame clones and omits some. Altogether more than 85,000 clones are present, 81% being singletons, with the ten largest covering roughly 25%. The sequencing input was peripheral blood. The source of these receptors is an elderly man with active or convalescent COVID-19. CDR3s include the opening cysteine and the closing phenylalanine or tryptophan. A D gene is named only where the DNA matches it firmly. Some rows mark clone size as missing; the rest say once, few, many or name a class of expanded clone.

abundance	j_gene	d_gene	v_gene	CDR3nt	CDR3aa
NA	TRBJ1-2	NA	TRBV5-1	TGCGCCAGCAGCTTTTCTGCTAACTATGGCTACACCTTC	CASSFSANYGYTF
NA	TRBJ1-1	NA	TRBV6-2/TRBV6-3	TGTGCCAGCAGTTACCGCCGGGGGAACACTGAAGCTTTCTTT	CASSYRRGNTEAFF
NA	TRBJ2-7	NA	TRBV6-5	TGTGCCAGCAGTTACGGCAGGAACTCCTACGAGCAGTACTTC	CASSYGRNSYEQYF
few	TRBJ1-1	NA	TRBV5-5	TGTGCCAGCAGCTTTGGGCAGAGACGGAACACTGAAGCTTTCTTT	CASSFGQRRNTEAFF
NA	TRBJ1-5	NA	TRBV15	TGTGCCACCAGCCAGCGTAGCCAAACGGGCAATCAGCCCCAGCATTTT	CATSQRSQTGNQPQHF
NA	TRBJ2-3	TRBD2	TRBV9	TGTGCCAGCAGCGTTGGGACTAGCGGGGGCCCCGGGAATTTT	CASSVGTSGGPGNF
NA	TRBJ2-7	NA	TRBV21-1	TGTGCCAGCAGCACAAGAGGCGCTAGCGGGTGGTACGAGCAGTACTTC	CASSTRGASGWYEQYF
NA	TRBJ1-2	NA	TRBV7-2	TGTGCCAGCAGCTTAGGGTCAGGAGGGAACTATGGCTACACCTTC	CASSLGSGGNYGYTF
NA	TRBJ2-7	NA	TRBV10-3	TGTGCCATCAGTGCCTTCCAGGCGAGCGAGCAGTACTTC	CAISAFQASEQYF
NA	TRBJ2-7	NA	TRBV20-1	TGCAGTGCTAGTAGACACCTCTCCTACGAGCAGTACTTC	CSASRHLSYEQYF
NA	TRBJ1-5	TRBD1	TRBV29-1	TGCAGCGTCGGGACAGGGCTCCGTCAGCCCCAGCATTTT	CSVGTGLRQPQHF
NA	TRBJ1-4	NA	TRBV6-6	TGTGCCAGCAGTTACTCGACAGAAGCTAATGAAAAACTGTTTTTT	CASSYSTEANEKLFF
NA	TRBJ2-3	TRBD2	TRBV13	TGTGCCAGCAGCCGGCGGGGGAGGGCCACAGATACGCAGTATTTT	CASSRRGRATDTQYF
NA	TRBJ2-5	TRBD1	TRBV18	TGTGCCAGCACCCGGGACAGGGAGACCCAGTACTTC	CASTRDRETQYF
once	TRBJ2-1	TRBD2	TRBV18	TGTGCCAGCTCACGGGAAGCGGGGGGGCCTTCTGAGCAGTTCTTC	CASSREAGGPSEQFF
NA	TRBJ2-1	TRBD2	TRBV5-1	TGCGCCAGCAGCCAAGGGACTAGCCCCGGGAATGAGCAGTTCTTC	CASSQGTSPGNEQFF
once	TRBJ2-7	NA	TRBV7-2	TGTGCCAGCAGCTTAGCAGGTGGGGCCTCCTACGAGCAGTACTTC	CASSLAGGASYEQYF
NA	TRBJ2-1	TRBD1	TRBV9	TGTGCCAGCAGCGTAGGGGGCCGGGACAGTCACTACAATGAGCAGTTCTTC	CASSVGGRDSHYNEQFF
NA	TRBJ2-1	TRBD2	TRBV7-2	TGTGCCAGCAGCTTATTTAGCGGGGGGGCCGGCAATGAGCAGTTCTTC	CASSLFSGGAGNEQFF
many	TRBJ2-2	NA	TRBV18	TGTGCCAGCTCACCCGAGACTACCGACACCGGGGAGCTGTTTTTT	CASSPETTDTGELFF
NA	TRBJ1-6	TRBD1	TRBV19	TGTGCCAGTAGTATAGGACAGGGTTTATCACCCCTCCACTTT	CASSIGQGLSPLHF
NA	TRBJ1-3	TRBD1	TRBV15	TGTGCCACCAGCAGGGACCAGGGGGCTGGTGGAAACACCATATATTTT	CATSRDQGAGGNTIYF
NA	TRBJ2-1	TRBD1	TRBV7-8	TGTGCCAGCAGCCCAGGGGGTATGAGTTCGGATGAGCAGTTCTTC	CASSPGGMSSDEQFF
few	TRBJ2-1	TRBD2	TRBV10-3	TGTGCCATCAGTGAGTCGAACGGACTAGCGGGGGACAATGAGCAGTTCTTC	CAISESNGLAGDNEQFF
NA	TRBJ1-6	NA	TRBV11-2	TGTGCCAGCAGCTTAGATCAGAGGGTTGGGAATTCACCCCTCCACTTT	CASSLDQRVGNSPLHF
NA	TRBJ1-6	NA	TRBV9	TGTGCCAGCAGCGCGGCAGGGGCTCTCCTGAATTCACCCCTCCACTTT	CASSAAGALLNSPLHF
NA	TRBJ1-5	NA	TRBV12-3/TRBV12-4	TGTGCCAGCAGTTTGAGCCGCTCCTCCCCCCAGCATTTT	CASSLSRSSPQHF
NA	TRBJ1-4	TRBD1	TRBV6-1	TGTGCCAGCAGTGCCCTATCCGGGACAGGGGTTGAAAAACTGTTTTTT	CASSALSGTGVEKLFF
NA	TRBJ1-2	NA	TRBV3-1/TRBV3-2	TGTGCCAGCAGCCCCCCACAGTGGAACTATGGCTACACCTTC	CASSPPQWNYGYTF
NA	TRBJ1-2	TRBD1	TRBV12-3/TRBV12-4	TGTGCCAGCAGTCTACAGGGGGCTGTAGGCTACACCTTC	CASSLQGAVGYTF
NA	TRBJ2-7	NA	TRBV5-1	TGCGCCAGCAGCCCATACACCTCCTCCTACGAGCAGTACTTC	CASSPYTSSYEQYF
NA	TRBJ2-5	TRBD1	TRBV11-1	TGTGCCAGCAGCTTAGGGACAGGGAGGGAGACCCAGTACTTC	CASSLGTGRETQYF
NA	TRBJ1-1	TRBD1	TRBV6-5	TGTGCCAGCAGTCCGACAGGGCCGAACACTGAAGCTTTCTTT	CASSPTGPNTEAFF
once	TRBJ1-3	NA	TRBV7-9	TGTGCCAGCAGGTCCGGTCGTAGAGGAAACACCATATATTTT	CASRSGRRGNTIYF
NA	TRBJ1-5	NA	TRBV21-1	TGTGCCAGCAGCAAGTTGAGGACTGGGAATCAGCCCCAGCATTTT	CASSKLRTGNQPQHF
NA	TRBJ2-2	NA	TRBV9	TGTGCCAGCAGCGTATTGGGTCGCGGCGGGGAGCTGTTTTTT	CASSVLGRGGELFF
NA	TRBJ1-1	NA	TRBV3-1/TRBV3-2	TGTGCCAGCAGCCCAACAGGACGGAACACTGAAGCTTTCTTT	CASSPTGRNTEAFF
NA	TRBJ2-5	NA	TRBV5-4	TGTGCCAGCAGCTTGAACCCCGGAGAGACCCAGTACTTC	CASSLNPGETQYF
NA	TRBJ1-5	NA	TRBV19	TGTGCCAGTAGCCCCCCGGGGTTTTATAGCAATCAGCCCCAGCATTTT	CASSPPGFYSNQPQHF
NA	TRBJ2-5	TRBD2	TRBV7-4	TGTGCCAGCAGCCTATGGGGCGGGACTAGCTACGGGCAGGGGGAGACCCAGTACTTC	CASSLWGGTSYGQGETQYF
once	TRBJ1-2	NA	TRBV28	TGTGCCAGCAGTGCCCTTTCCGGGACACTCAACTATGGCTACACCTTC	CASSALSGTLNYGYTF
NA	TRBJ1-1	NA	TRBV15	TGTGCCACCAGCAGCGACAGAGCCTTGAACACTGAAGCTTTCTTT	CATSSDRALNTEAFF
NA	TRBJ1-6	TRBD1	TRBV2	TGTGCCAGCAGTTCTGACAGGGGTTGGTCACCCCTCCACTTT	CASSSDRGWSPLHF
NA	TRBJ2-3	TRBD2	TRBV11-3	TGTGCCAGCAGCTTAGAGGGGACTAGAGATTACACAGATACGCAGTATTTT	CASSLEGTRDYTDTQYF
once	TRBJ1-4	NA	TRBV5-1	TGCGCCAGCAGCTCCGGGGACTGGGAGCCCACAACTAATGAAAAACTGTTTTTT	CASSSGDWEPTTNEKLFF
NA	TRBJ1-2	NA	TRBV25-1	TGTGCCAGCAGTGAAGTGGGCGGGCACGATGGCTACACCTTC	CASSEVGGHDGYTF
NA	TRBJ2-7	TRBD1	TRBV28	TGTGCCAGCAGTCCGACAGGGAAGGGCTCCTACGAGCAGTACTTC	CASSPTGKGSYEQYF
NA	TRBJ2-1	NA	TRBV12-3/TRBV12-4	TGTGCCAGCAGTTTTCGGAGCCGGAATGAGCAGTTCTTC	CASSFRSRNEQFF
few	TRBJ1-6	NA	TRBV11-2	TGTGCCAGCAGCTTAGAGCTTAACAGGGTGAGATCACCCCTCCACTTT	CASSLELNRVRSPLHF
NA	TRBJ2-3	TRBD2	TRBV3-1/TRBV3-2	TGTGCCAGCAGCCCGACTAGCGGGGTTAGAGATACGCAGTATTTT	CASSPTSGVRDTQYF
NA	TRBJ2-1	TRBD2	TRBV19	TGTGCCAGTAGTATACGGGGACTAGCGGATCACAATGAGCAGTTCTTC	CASSIRGLADHNEQFF
NA	TRBJ2-2	TRBD2	TRBV27	TGTGCCAGCACCCCTCGGGGGGGGAACACCGGGGAGCTGTTTTTT	CASTPRGGNTGELFF
few	TRBJ2-7	TRBD1	TRBV5-8	TGTGCCAGCAGCTCGGGACAGGGGCCGCGCAGCTCCTACGAGCAGTACTTC	CASSSGQGPRSSYEQYF
NA	TRBJ1-2	NA	TRBV6-2/TRBV6-3	TGTGCCAGCAGCCAGGACAGCTACTATGGCTACACCTTC	CASSQDSYYGYTF